These 3 T cell receptor beta chains were all obtained from the same sample, sequenced in a study of T-cell reconstitution after alpha-beta-depleted transplantation in children. Unique molecular identifiers were incorporated into the prepared TCRbeta library. TCRdb passed the PCR reads through MiXCR, listing each CDR3 protein once. The sample has fewer than 550,000 distinct CDR3 sequences, approximately 10% seen once. The sequences come from PBMCs, mostly from graft donor cells, collected 180 days after TCRalphabeta/CD19-depleted stem cell transplant. Receptor source: a female patient aged 2 to 10 who had a stem cell transplant for aplastic anemia, so the T cells may come from the graft donor.

This clonotype has only one observation. This chain links TRBV4-1 with TRBJ2-3, with 9 bases that match TRBD2. The CDR3 runs 16 residues. J was trimmed by 4 bases and V by 4 bases; bases with no gene match: 9. The germline V gene has CDR1 MGHRA and CDR2 YSYEKL. As DNA, the CDR3 is TGCGCCAGCAGCCCCTTAGCGGGAGTTGGCCCAGATACGCAGTATTTT. The encoded protein is CASSPLAGVGPDTQYF.

V gene TRBV3-1 combines with J gene TRBJ2-5, with TRBD1 matching 10 bases. Germline V gene lookup returns CDR1 LGHDT and CDR2 YNNKEL (reference sequence). The CDR3 is 14 residues long. J gave up 10 bases and V 1 base, and 6 bases lay outside the gene matches. DNA for the CDR3: TGTGCCAGCAGCCAAGGGCCGGGACAGGGGTTCCAGTACTTC. Amino acid sequence: CASSQGPGQGFQYF.

This clonotype has at least ten counts. The chain couples TRBV29-1 to TRBJ1-1; no reliable D call. Germline lookup yields CDR1 SQVTM and CDR2 ANQGSEA. This CDR3 has 15 residues. Trimming removed 2 bases at V and 5 bases at J, with 18 bases between. The CDR3: CSVEPGQRVVTEAFF. Written as DNA, the CDR3 is TGCAGCGTTGAACCGGGCCAGAGGGTAGTGACTGAAGCTTTCTTT.